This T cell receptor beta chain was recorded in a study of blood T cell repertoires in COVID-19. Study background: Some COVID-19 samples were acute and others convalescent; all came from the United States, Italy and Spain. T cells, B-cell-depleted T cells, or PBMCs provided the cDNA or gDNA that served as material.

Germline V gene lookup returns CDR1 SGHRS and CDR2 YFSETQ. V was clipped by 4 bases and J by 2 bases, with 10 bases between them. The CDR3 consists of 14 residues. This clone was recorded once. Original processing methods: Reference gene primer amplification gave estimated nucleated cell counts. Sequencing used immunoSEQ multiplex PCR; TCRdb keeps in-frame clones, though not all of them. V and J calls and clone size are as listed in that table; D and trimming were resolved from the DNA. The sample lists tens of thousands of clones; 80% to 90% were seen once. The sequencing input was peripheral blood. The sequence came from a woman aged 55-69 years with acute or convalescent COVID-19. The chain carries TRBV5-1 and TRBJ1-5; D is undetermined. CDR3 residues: CASSLGEGNQPQHF. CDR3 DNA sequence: TGCGCCAGCAGCCTGGGCGAAGGCAATCAGCCCCAGCATTTT.